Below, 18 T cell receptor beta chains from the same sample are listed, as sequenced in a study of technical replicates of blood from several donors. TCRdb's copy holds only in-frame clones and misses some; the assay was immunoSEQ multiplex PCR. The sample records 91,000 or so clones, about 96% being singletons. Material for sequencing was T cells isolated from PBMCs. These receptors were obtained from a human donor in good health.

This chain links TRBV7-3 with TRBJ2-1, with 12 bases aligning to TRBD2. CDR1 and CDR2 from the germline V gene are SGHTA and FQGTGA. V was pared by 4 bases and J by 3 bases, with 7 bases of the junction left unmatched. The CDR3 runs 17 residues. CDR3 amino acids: CASSSPTSGGRYNEQFF. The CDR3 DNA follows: TGTGCCAGCAGCTCGCCGACTAGCGGGGGCCGCTACAATGAGCAGTTCTTC.

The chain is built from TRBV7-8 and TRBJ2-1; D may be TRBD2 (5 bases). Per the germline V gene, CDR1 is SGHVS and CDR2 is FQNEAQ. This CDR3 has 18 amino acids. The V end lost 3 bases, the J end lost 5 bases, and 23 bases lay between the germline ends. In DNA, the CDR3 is TGTGCCAGCAGCTTTGGGAGTTTTCGAGGGAAGCTCCACAATGAGCAGTTCTTC. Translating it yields CASSFGSFRGKLHNEQFF.

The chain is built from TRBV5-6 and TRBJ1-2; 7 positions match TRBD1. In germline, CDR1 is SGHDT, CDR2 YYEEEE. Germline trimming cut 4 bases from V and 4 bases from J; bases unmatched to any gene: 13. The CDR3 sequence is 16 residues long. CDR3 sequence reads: CASSRRWDRATYGYTF. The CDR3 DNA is TGTGCCAGCAGCCGGCGTTGGGACAGAGCCACCTATGGCTACACCTTC.

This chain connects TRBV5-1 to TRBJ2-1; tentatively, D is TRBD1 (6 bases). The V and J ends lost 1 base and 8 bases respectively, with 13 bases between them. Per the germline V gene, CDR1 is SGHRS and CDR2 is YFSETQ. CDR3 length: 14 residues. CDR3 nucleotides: TGCGCCAGCAGCTTGACAGGGTCGGGCCATGAGCAGTTCTTC. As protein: CASSLTGSGHEQFF.

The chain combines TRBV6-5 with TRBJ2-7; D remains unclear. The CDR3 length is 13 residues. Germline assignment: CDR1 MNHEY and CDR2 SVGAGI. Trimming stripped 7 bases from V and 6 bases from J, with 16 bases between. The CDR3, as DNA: TGTGCCAGCAAGAAGGCGGCCTCCGGCGAGCAGTACTTC. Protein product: CASKKAASGEQYF.

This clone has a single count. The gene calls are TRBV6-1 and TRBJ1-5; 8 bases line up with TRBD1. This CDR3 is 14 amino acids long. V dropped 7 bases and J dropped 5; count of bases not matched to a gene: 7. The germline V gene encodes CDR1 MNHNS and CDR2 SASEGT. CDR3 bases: TGTGCCAGCAAACCAGGGGGCCTTCATCAGCCCCAGCATTTT. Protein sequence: CASKPGGLHQPQHF.

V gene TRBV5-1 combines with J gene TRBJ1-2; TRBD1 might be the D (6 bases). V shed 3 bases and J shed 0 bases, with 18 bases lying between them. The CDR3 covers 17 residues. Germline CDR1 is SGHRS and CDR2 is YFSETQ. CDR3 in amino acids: CASSSGTPTNTNYGYTF. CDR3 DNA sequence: TGCGCCAGCAGCTCCGGGACACCTACAAATACTAACTATGGCTACACCTTC.

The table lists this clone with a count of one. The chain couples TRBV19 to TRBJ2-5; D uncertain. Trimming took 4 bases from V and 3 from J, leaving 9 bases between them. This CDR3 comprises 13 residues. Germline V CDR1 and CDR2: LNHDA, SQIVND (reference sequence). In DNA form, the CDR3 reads TGTGCCAGTAGTACCAGGTTCGAAGAGACCCAGTACTTC. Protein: CASSTRFEETQYF. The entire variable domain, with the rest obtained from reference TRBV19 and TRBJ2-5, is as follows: DGGITQSPKYLFRKEGQNVTLSCEQNLNHDAMYWYRQDPGQGLRLIYYSQIVNDFQKGDIAEGYSVSREKKESFPLTVTSAQKNPTAFYLCASSTRFEETQYFGPGTRLLVL.

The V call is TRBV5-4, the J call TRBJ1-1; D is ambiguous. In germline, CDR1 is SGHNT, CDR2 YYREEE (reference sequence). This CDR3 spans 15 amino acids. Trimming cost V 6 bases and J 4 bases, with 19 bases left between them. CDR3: CASTTLGRSGTEAFF. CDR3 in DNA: TGTGCCAGCACTACTCTGGGAAGGAGCGGCACTGAAGCTTTCTTT.

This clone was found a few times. In DNA form, the CDR3 reads TGTGCCAGCAGTTACGAACTAGGTGAAGCTTTCTTT. Translated: CASSYELGEAFF. The V and J genes are TRBV28 and TRBJ1-1; D gene ambiguous. The CDR3 consists of 12 residues. The V end lost 4 bases, the J end lost 7 bases, and 10 bases lay between the germline ends. CDR1 and CDR2 from the germline V gene are MDHEN and SYDVKM.

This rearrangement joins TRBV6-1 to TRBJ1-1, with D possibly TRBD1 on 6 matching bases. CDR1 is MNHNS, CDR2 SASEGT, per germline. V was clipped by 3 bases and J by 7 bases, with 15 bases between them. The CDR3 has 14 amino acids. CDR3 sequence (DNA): TGTGCCAGCAGTGATCTGCGGGGGCCCGATGAAGCTTTCTTT. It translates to CASSDLRGPDEAFF.

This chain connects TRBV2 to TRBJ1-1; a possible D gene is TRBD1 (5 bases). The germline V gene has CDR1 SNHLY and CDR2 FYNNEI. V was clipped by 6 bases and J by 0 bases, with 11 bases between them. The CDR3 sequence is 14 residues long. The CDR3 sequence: CASSGRGVNTEAFF. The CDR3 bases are TGTGCCAGCAGCGGTCGGGGGGTGAACACTGAAGCTTTCTTT.

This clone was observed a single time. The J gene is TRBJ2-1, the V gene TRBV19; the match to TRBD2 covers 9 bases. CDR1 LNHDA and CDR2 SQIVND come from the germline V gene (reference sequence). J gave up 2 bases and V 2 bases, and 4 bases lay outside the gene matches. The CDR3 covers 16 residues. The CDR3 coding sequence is TGTGCCAGTAGTATACTAGCGGGAAGGACCTACAATGAGCAGTTCTTC. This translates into CASSILAGRTYNEQFF.

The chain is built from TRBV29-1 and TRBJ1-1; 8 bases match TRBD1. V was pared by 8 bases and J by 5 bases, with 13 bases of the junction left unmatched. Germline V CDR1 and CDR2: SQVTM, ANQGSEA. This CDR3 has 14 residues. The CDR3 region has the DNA TGCAGCCATCAGGGGGCAGGGGGCGGAACTGAAGCTTTCTTT. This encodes CSHQGAGGGTEAFF. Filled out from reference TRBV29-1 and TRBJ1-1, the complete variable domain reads SAVISQKPSRDICQRGTSLTIQCQVDSQVTMMFWYRQQPGQSLTLIATANQGSEATYESGFVIDKFPISRPNLTFSTLTVSNMSPEDSSIYLCSHQGAGGGTEAFFGQGTRLTVV.

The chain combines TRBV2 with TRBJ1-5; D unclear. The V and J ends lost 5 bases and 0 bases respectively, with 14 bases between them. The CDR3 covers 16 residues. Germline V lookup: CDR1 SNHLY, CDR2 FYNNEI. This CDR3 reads CASSLLSSYSNQPQHF. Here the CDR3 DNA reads TGTGCCAGCAGTCTCCTTAGTTCCTATAGCAATCAGCCCCAGCATTTT.

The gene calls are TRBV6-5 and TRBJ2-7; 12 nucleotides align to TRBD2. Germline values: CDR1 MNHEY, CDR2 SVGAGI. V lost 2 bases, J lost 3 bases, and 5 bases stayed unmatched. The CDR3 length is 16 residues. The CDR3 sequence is CASSYRTSGMGYEQYF. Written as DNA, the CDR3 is TGTGCCAGCAGTTACCGGACTAGCGGGATGGGCTACGAGCAGTACTTC.

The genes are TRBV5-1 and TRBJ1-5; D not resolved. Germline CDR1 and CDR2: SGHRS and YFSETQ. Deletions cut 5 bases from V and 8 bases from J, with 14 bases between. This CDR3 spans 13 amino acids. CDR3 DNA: TGCGCCAGCAGGCGTAGCTTCTCGGAGCCCCAGCATTTT. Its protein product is CASRRSFSEPQHF. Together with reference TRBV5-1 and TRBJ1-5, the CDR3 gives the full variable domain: KAGVTQTPRYLIKTRGQQVTLSCSPISGHRSVSWYQQTPGQGLQFLFEYFSETQRNKGNFPGRFSGRQFSNSRSEMNVSTLELGDSALYLCASRRSFSEPQHFGDGTRLSIL.

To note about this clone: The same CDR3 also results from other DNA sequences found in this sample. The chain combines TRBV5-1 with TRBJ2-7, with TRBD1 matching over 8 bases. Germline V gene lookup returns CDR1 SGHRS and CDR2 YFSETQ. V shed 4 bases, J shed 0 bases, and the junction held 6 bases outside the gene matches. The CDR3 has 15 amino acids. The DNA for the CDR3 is TGCGCCAGCAGCCCCCGACAGGGGAGCTCCTACGAGCAGTACTTC. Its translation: CASSPRQGSSYEQYF.